Listed below are T cell receptor beta chains from one sample, sequenced in a study of beta chain features in type 1 diabetes. The table came from immunoSEQ multiplex PCR; TCRdb's copy has only in-frame clones and leaves some out. The table includes approximately 470,000 clones, around 28% detected once. The specimen sequenced was naive CD4+ T cells from blood. These receptor sequences come from a man aged 18 to 35 in good health. Both conserved end residues are part of each CDR3. Each record gives: D gene, V gene, clone size, J gene, CDR3 protein, CDR3 DNA. The D gene is left open where the match is weak. Some rows mark clone size as missing; the rest say once, few, many or name a class of expanded clone.

TRBD2	TRBV5-1	.	TRBJ2-5	CASSPGLAGRETQYF	TGCGCCAGCAGCCCAGGACTAGCGGGGAGAGAGACCCAGTACTTC
.	TRBV4-2	few	TRBJ1-2	CASSQDTDNYGYTF	TGTGCCAGCAGCCAAGATACGGATAACTATGGCTACACCTTC
.	TRBV7-2	.	TRBJ1-1	CASSFSTALNTEAFF	TGTGCCAGCAGCTTCTCAACAGCTTTGAACACTGAAGCTTTCTTT
.	TRBV6-1	.	TRBJ2-3	CASSGPGDTQYF	TGTGCCAGCAGTGGGCCGGGGGATACGCAGTATTTT
.	TRBV7-9	.	TRBJ1-1	CASSPLGGNTEAFF	TGTGCCAGCAGCCCCCTGGGGGGCAACACTGAAGCTTTCTTT
TRBD1	TRBV23-1	.	TRBJ1-5	CASSQRTGTRNQPQHF	TGCGCCAGCAGTCAGAGGACAGGGACACGCAATCAGCCCCAGCATTTT
.	TRBV25-1	.	TRBJ2-3	CASSELTGTDTQYF	TGTGCCAGCAGTGAACTAACTGGTACAGATACGCAGTATTTT
.	TRBV4-3	few	TRBJ2-3	CASSRGRLDTQYF	TGCGCCAGCAGCCGAGGCAGACTTGATACGCAGTATTTT
TRBD2	TRBV5-1	.	TRBJ2-1	CASSFEWREDNEQFF	TGCGCCAGCAGCTTCGAATGGCGGGAGGACAATGAGCAGTTCTTC
.	TRBV4-2	.	TRBJ1-1	CASSQAGRNTEAFF	TGTGCCAGCAGCCAAGCAGGCAGGAACACTGAAGCTTTCTTT
.	TRBV18	.	TRBJ2-3	CASSPPVARDTQYF	TGTGCCAGCTCACCACCGGTAGCCCGAGATACGCAGTATTTT
TRBD1	TRBV30	few	TRBJ1-5	CAWSEGQGSQPQHF	TGTGCCTGGAGCGAAGGACAGGGGAGTCAGCCCCAGCATTTT
.	TRBV10-3	.	TRBJ2-7	CAIMVGGRQASYEQYF	TGTGCCATCATGGTCGGAGGGAGACAGGCTAGCTACGAGCAGTACTTC
TRBD1	TRBV6-5	.	TRBJ2-7	CASSPPDRVYEQYF	TGTGCCAGCAGCCCACCGGACAGGGTCTACGAGCAGTACTTC
.	TRBV15	.	TRBJ1-2	CATSRQGTSGYTF	TGTGCCACCAGCAGGCAGGGGACGAGTGGCTACACCTTC
TRBD1	TRBV11-2	.	TRBJ2-2	CASRTDRVVGELFF	TGTGCCAGCAGAACCGACAGGGTGGTCGGGGAGCTGTTTTTT
.	TRBV30	few	TRBJ1-1	CASGKGILKNTEAFF	TGTGCCTCTGGCAAGGGGATTTTAAAGAACACTGAAGCTTTCTTT
TRBD1	TRBV11-2	.	TRBJ2-2	CASSSRTGVGTGELFF	TGTGCCAGCAGCTCCCGGACAGGGGTGGGAACCGGGGAGCTGTTTTTT
TRBD2	TRBV29-1	few	TRBJ2-5	CSVRRESYPQETQYF	TGCAGCGTTCGGCGGGAGAGTTACCCTCAAGAGACCCAGTACTTC
.	TRBV29-1	few	TRBJ1-1	CSVALMSRGTEAFF	TGCAGCGTCGCCTTAATGTCGCGGGGCACTGAAGCTTTCTTT
TRBD1	TRBV27	few	TRBJ2-7	CASRGTGLYEQYF	TGTGCCAGCAGAGGGACAGGTCTATACGAGCAGTACTTC
.	TRBV30	.	TRBJ1-1	CAWSVSSGGRTEAFF	TGTGCCTGGAGTGTATCGAGTGGGGGGAGGACTGAAGCTTTCTTT
.	TRBV7-9	.	TRBJ2-5	CASSQRDQETQYF	TGTGCCAGCAGTCAGCGGGACCAAGAGACCCAGTACTTC
.	TRBV27	few	TRBJ2-6	CASFNTGANVLTF	TGTGCCAGCTTTAATACCGGGGCCAACGTCCTGACTTTC
.	TRBV5-1	.	TRBJ2-6	CASLSPDFPDSGANVLTF	TGCGCCAGTCTCTCCCCGGACTTTCCGGACTCTGGGGCCAACGTCCTGACTTTC
.	TRBV5-1	.	TRBJ2-5	CASSLSSSGETQYF	TGCGCCAGCAGCTTAAGTAGCTCAGGGGAGACCCAGTACTTC
.	TRBV7-2	.	TRBJ2-7	CASSLGLAYEQYF	TGTGCCAGCAGCTTAGGACTAGCCTACGAGCAGTACTTC
.	TRBV30	few	TRBJ1-1	CAWKQELNTEAFF	TGTGCCTGGAAACAGGAATTGAACACTGAAGCTTTCTTT
.	TRBV2	.	TRBJ2-5	CASSEALWQGKTQYF	TGTGCCAGCAGTGAAGCGCTTTGGCAGGGAAAGACCCAGTACTTC
.	TRBV30	few	TRBJ1-4	CAWNTGFGKLFF	TGTGCCTGGAACACAGGGTTTGGAAAACTGTTTTTT
.	TRBV29-1	.	TRBJ1-2	CSGSDGRYGYTF	TGCAGCGGCTCAGACGGCCGCTATGGCTACACCTTC
TRBD2	TRBV7-2	few	TRBJ2-5	CASSLIREAWETQYF	TGTGCCAGCAGCTTAATCCGGGAGGCATGGGAGACCCAGTACTTC
.	TRBV7-2	.	TRBJ1-2	CASSLERNPHYGYTF	TGTGCCAGCAGCTTAGAACGGAACCCACACTATGGCTACACCTTC
.	TRBV9	.	TRBJ2-3	CASSVYAAGTDTQYF	TGTGCCAGCAGCGTATATGCGGCAGGCACAGATACGCAGTATTTT
.	TRBV5-4	.	TRBJ2-1	CASSSIRGDEQFF	TGTGCCAGCAGCTCCATCAGGGGCGATGAGCAGTTCTTC
TRBD1	TRBV19	few	TRBJ2-1	CASSIRQGEQFF	TGTGCCAGTAGTATTCGACAGGGTGAGCAGTTCTTC
.	TRBV9	.	TRBJ2-7	CASSNGPYGTSYEQYF	TGTGCCAGCAGCAACGGGCCCTACGGCACGTCCTACGAGCAGTACTTC
.	TRBV5-1	few	TRBJ2-4	CASSLSNGAKNIQYF	TGCGCCAGCAGCTTGTCCAATGGGGCCAAAAACATTCAGTACTTC
.	TRBV15	few	TRBJ1-1	CATSSPGLSTEAFF	TGTGCCACCAGCAGTCCTGGGTTGAGCACTGAAGCTTTCTTT
.	TRBV30	.	TRBJ2-7	CAWRPDSYEQYF	TGTGCCTGGAGGCCTGATTCCTACGAGCAGTACTTC
.	TRBV2	few	TRBJ2-1	CASNPFLGPQFF	TGTGCCAGCAACCCCTTCCTGGGGCCGCAGTTCTTC
.	TRBV29-1	once	TRBJ2-1	CSVENGGHPSRFF	TGCAGCGTTGAGAATGGGGGCCACCCCTCGCGTTTCTTC
.	TRBV10-3	.	TRBJ2-5	CAISGYYDQETQYF	TGTGCCATCAGTGGATACTACGACCAAGAGACCCAGTACTTC
TRBD2	TRBV9	.	TRBJ2-1	CASSVDSAGGSNEQFF	TGTGCCAGCAGCGTAGATTCAGCGGGAGGTTCTAATGAGCAGTTCTTC
TRBD1	TRBV10-3	many	TRBJ2-6	CAISERTGPSGANVLTF	TGTGCCATCAGTGAGAGGACAGGGCCCTCTGGGGCCAACGTCCTGACTTTC
.	TRBV28	once	TRBJ2-6	CASSPGGANVLTF	TGTGCCAGCAGTCCCGGGGGGGCCAACGTCCTGACTTTC
TRBD2	TRBV4-1	once	TRBJ2-7	CASSPKGLAGVYEQYF	TGCGCCAGCAGCCCAAAGGGCCTAGCGGGAGTGTACGAGCAGTACTTC
.	TRBV9	.	TRBJ2-1	CASSVEQNSYNEQFF	TGTGCCAGCAGCGTAGAACAGAACTCCTACAATGAGCAGTTCTTC
.	TRBV7-2	.	TRBJ2-7	CASSLYGTAYEQYF	TGTGCCAGCAGCTTATACGGGACGGCCTACGAGCAGTACTTC
.	TRBV10-3	.	TRBJ2-5	CAIKPGLQETQYF	TGTGCCATCAAACCGGGACTCCAAGAGACCCAGTACTTC